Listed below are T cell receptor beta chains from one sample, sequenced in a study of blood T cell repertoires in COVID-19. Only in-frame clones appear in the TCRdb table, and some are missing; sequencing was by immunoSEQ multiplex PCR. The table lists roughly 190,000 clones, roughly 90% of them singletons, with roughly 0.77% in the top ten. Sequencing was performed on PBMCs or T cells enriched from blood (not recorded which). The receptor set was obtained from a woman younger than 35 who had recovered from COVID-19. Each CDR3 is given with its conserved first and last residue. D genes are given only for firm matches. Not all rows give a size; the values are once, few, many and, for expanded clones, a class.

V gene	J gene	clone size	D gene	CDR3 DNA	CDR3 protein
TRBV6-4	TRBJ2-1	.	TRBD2	TGTGCCAATTCACTAGCGGGAGAAGGGAATGAGCAGTTCTTC	CANSLAGEGNEQFF
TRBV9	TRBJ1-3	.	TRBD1	TGTGCCAGCAGCGCACTCTCCGGGACAGCTGGAAACACCATATATTTT	CASSALSGTAGNTIYF
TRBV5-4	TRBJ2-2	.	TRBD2	TGTGCCAGCAGCTTGGGGACTAGCGGGTCAGGGGAGCTGTTTTTT	CASSLGTSGSGELFF
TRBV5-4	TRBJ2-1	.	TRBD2	TGTGCCAGCAGCTTGGGGCGGGAGAGCGATGAGCAGTTCTTC	CASSLGRESDEQFF
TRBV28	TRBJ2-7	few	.	TGTGCCAGCAGGGTGGGAGGTACGGGGACCCTATACGAGCAGTACTTC	CASRVGGTGTLYEQYF
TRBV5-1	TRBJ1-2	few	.	TGCGCCAGCAGCTTGTTCGATACCAGATTCTATGGCTACACCTTC	CASSLFDTRFYGYTF
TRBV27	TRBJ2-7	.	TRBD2	TGTGCCAGCAGTTCGGTAGCGGGAGGGGGCTACGAGCAGTACTTC	CASSSVAGGGYEQYF
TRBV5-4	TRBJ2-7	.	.	TGTGCCAGCAGCTTGTCGCAGGGTTACGAGCAGTACTTC	CASSLSQGYEQYF
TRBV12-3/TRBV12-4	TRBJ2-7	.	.	TGTGCCAGCAGTTTCGCTCAGACCTACGAGCAGTACTTC	CASSFAQTYEQYF
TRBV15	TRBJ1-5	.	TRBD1	TGTGCCACCAGCCCCCCGGGACAGGGGAATCAGCCCCAGCATTTT	CATSPPGQGNQPQHF
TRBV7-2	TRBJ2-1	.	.	TGTGCCAGCAGCTTAGGGGCGATAAACAATGAGCAGTTCTTC	CASSLGAINNEQFF
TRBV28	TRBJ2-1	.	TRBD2	TGTGCCAGCAGCTCATGGTCGGGACTAGGAGCATACAATGAGCAGTTCTTC	CASSSWSGLGAYNEQFF
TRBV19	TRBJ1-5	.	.	TGTGCCAGTAGTGACACCTTGAGCAATCAGCCCCAGCATTTT	CASSDTLSNQPQHF
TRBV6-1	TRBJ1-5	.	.	TGTGCCAGCAGTGAAGGTGGAGGGAATCAGCCCCAGCATTTT	CASSEGGGNQPQHF
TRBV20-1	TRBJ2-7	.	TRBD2	TGCAGTGCTAGTGTTAGAGCGGGAGCTGACGAGCAGTACTTC	CSASVRAGADEQYF
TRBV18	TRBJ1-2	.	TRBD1	TGTGCCAGCTCACCACCGGTGGCAGGGGGCGGTGGCTACACCTTC	CASSPPVAGGGGYTF
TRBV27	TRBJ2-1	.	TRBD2	TGTGCCAGCAACCTCTTAGCGGGACCCAACCCTAAAAGCTCCTACAATGAGCAGTTCTTC	CASNLLAGPNPKSSYNEQFF
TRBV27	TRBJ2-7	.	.	TGTGCCAGCAGTTTATCTAGCGTTGGCGAGCAGTACTTC	CASSLSSVGEQYF
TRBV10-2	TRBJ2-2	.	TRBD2	TGCGCCACGGCGGGACTAGCGGCCTTTGGGGGGACCGGGGAGCTGTTTTTT	CATAGLAAFGGTGELFF
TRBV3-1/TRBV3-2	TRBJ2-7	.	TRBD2	TGTGCCAGCAGCCAAGATAAGCGGGAGTTTGTCACGCAGTACTTC	CASSQDKREFVTQYF
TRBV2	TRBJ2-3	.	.	TGTGCCAGCAGCACCCCGGGAGCCCACACAGATACGCAGTATTTT	CASSTPGAHTDTQYF
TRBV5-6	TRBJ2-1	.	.	TGTGCCAGCAGCTTGTTTCGGGCAGGGCTCTTTACTGACAATGAGCAGTTCTTC	CASSLFRAGLFTDNEQFF
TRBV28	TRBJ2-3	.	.	TGTGCCAGCAGTCTTCAGAGAGGGTTGGCAGATACGCAGTATTTT	CASSLQRGLADTQYF
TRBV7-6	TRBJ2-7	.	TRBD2	TGTGCCAGCAGCGCCGACTTGACGGGAGGGTACGAGCAGTACTTC	CASSADLTGGYEQYF
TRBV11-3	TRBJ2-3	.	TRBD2	TGTGCCAGCAGCCGAGGGACTAGCGGGAGGAGCGATACGCAGTATTTT	CASSRGTSGRSDTQYF